Each of the 24 T cell receptor beta chains below was sequenced from the same sample in a study of blood T cell repertoires in COVID-19. The protocol was immunoSEQ multiplex PCR, while the TCRdb copy is restricted to in-frame clones and leaves out a portion. The table includes approximately 140,000 clones, 82% detected once. Specimen: peripheral blood. The source is a human donor with acute or convalescent COVID-19. The donor label of this sample is uncertain.

The rearrangement joins TRBV18 to TRBJ1-1; 8 positions match TRBD1. With 4 bases clipped from V and 1 base from J, the junction kept 2 bases outside the gene matches. Germline assignment: CDR1 KGHSH and CDR2 LQKENI. This CDR3 has 14 amino acids. CDR3 residues: CASSLQGANTEAFF. DNA for the CDR3: TGTGCCAGCTCACTTCAGGGGGCGAACACTGAAGCTTTCTTT.

The V and J genes are TRBV29-1 and TRBJ2-7; 7 positions match TRBD1. J was trimmed by 1 base and V by 6 bases; bases with no gene match: 15. There are 16 residues in the CDR3. CDR1 is SQVTM and CDR2 is ANQGSEA in the germline V gene. CDR3 sequence: CSVSLTGTQVSYEQYF. The CDR3 bases are TGCAGCGTGAGCCTGACAGGGACCCAAGTTTCCTACGAGCAGTACTTC.

This chain connects TRBV9 to TRBJ1-6, with TRBD1 identical over 7 bases. CDR1 and CDR2 (germline): SGDLS, YYNGEE. V dropped 3 bases and J dropped 5; count of bases not matched to a gene: 5. CDR3 size: 15 residues. The CDR3 DNA reads as TGTGCCAGCAGCGCCGGGACAGTGAATAATTCACCCCTCCACTTT. Amino acid sequence: CASSAGTVNNSPLHF.

The rearrangement joins TRBV5-1 to TRBJ1-1; 7 bases are shared with TRBD1. This CDR3 spans 12 amino acids. After removal of 3 bases from V and 8 bases from J, the junction contained 4 bases not matched to a gene. CDR1 and CDR2 (germline): SGHRS, YFSETQ. Here the CDR3 DNA reads TGCGCCAGCAGCTCAGACAGGGAGGAAGCTTTCTTT. This codes for CASSSDREEAFF.

J is TRBJ1-1 and V is TRBV30; D is uncertain. Looked up from germline, CDR1 is GTSNPN and CDR2 is SVGIG (reference sequence). The V gene lost 8 bases and the J gene lost 8 bases, with 15 bases spanning the gap. The CDR3 spans 11 residues. The CDR3 DNA follows: TGTGCCCGGGGTATAGGACCCGAAGCTTTCTTT. Amino acid sequence: CARGIGPEAFF.

This clone has more than one count but fewer than ten. V is TRBV5-1 and J is TRBJ1-2; 7 nucleotides align to TRBD1. The CDR3 extends over 14 amino acids. The V and J ends lost 0 bases and 5 bases, in that order; junction bases with no gene match: 4. CDR1 and CDR2 from the germline V gene are SGHRS and YFSETQ. The CDR3 region is CASSLDTGAYGYTF. In nucleotides, the CDR3 is TGCGCCAGCAGCTTGGATACAGGGGCGTATGGCTACACCTTC.

The V gene is TRBV7-9, the J gene TRBJ1-2; weak D call: TRBD1 (6 bases). Germline loops: CDR1 SEHNR, CDR2 FQNEAQ (reference sequence). The CDR3 extends over 15 amino acids. V was shortened by 1 base and J by 8 bases, with 17 bases between the two germline ends. The CDR3 loop reads CASSLGTGRTFGYTF. DNA of the CDR3: TGTGCCAGCAGCTTAGGCACAGGGAGAACATTCGGCTACACCTTC.

The rearrangement uses TRBV7-2 and TRBJ1-1; maybe TRBD1 (6 bases). Germline CDR1 reads SGHTA; CDR2 reads FQGNSA. The CDR3 is 13 amino acids. Between the trimmed V and J ends, which lost 2 bases and 5 bases, there was a span of 9 bases. As DNA, the CDR3 is TGTGCCAGCAGCTTACAGGGGACGACTGAAGCTTTCTTT. Amino acids: CASSLQGTTEAFF.

This chain joins TRBV10-3 and TRBJ1-2, with TRBD1 as a possible D gene (6 bases). CDR3 length: 14 residues. The germline gives CDR1 ENHRY, CDR2 SYGVKD. V was shortened by 2 bases and J by 4 bases, with 11 bases between the two germline ends. As DNA, the CDR3 is TGTGCCATCAGTGAGGAGGGGGATCTCTATGGCTACACCTTC. It encodes CAISEEGDLYGYTF.

The chain joins TRBV5-6 to TRBJ2-5; no clear D gene. CDR3 length: 16 residues. V shed 4 bases and J shed 5 bases, with 21 bases lying between them. In germline, CDR1 is SGHDT, CDR2 YYEEEE. CDR3 in amino acids: CASSLDGWWKPETQYF. CDR3 nucleotide sequence: TGTGCCAGCAGCCTAGATGGGTGGTGGAAGCCGGAGACCCAGTACTTC. Supplemented by reference TRBV5-6 and TRBJ2-5, the full variable domain reads DAGVTQSPTHLIKTRGQQVTLRCSPKSGHDTVSWYQQALGQGPQFIFQYYEEEERQRGNFPDRFSGHQFPNYSSELNVNALLLGDSALYLCASSLDGWWKPETQYFGPGTRLLVL.

The chain has TRBV3-1 (or the pseudogene TRBV3-2) and TRBJ1-1; 10 nucleotides agree with TRBD1. CDR3 length equals 13 residues. The V gene's germline CDR1 is LGHDT and CDR2 YNNKEL (reference sequence). The trim removed 7 bases at V and 7 bases at J, leaving 6 bases unmatched. As DNA, the CDR3 is TGTGCCAGCACTAACGGGGACAGGGGTGAAGCTTTCTTT. It codes for CASTNGDRGEAFF.

This clone is a singleton in its sample. The chain carries TRBV5-1 and TRBJ1-1; weak D call: TRBD1 (6 bases). This CDR3 spans 16 amino acids. The V and J ends lost 4 bases and 2 bases respectively, with 18 bases between them. The germline gives CDR1 SGHRS, CDR2 YFSETQ. The CDR3 nucleotides are TGCGCCAGCAGCCACCCCCAAGGGGGGGGTAACACTGAAGCTTTCTTT. Encoded protein: CASSHPQGGGNTEAFF.

The V gene is TRBV6-1, the J gene TRBJ1-2; the match to TRBD1 covers 8 bases. The germline CDR1 and CDR2 sequences are MNHNS and SASEGT. The CDR3 runs to 14 residues. V was clipped by 1 base and J by 6 bases; unmatched bases: 4. CDR3 sequence reads: CASSEGTGGNGYTF. The CDR3 bases are TGTGCCAGCAGTGAAGGCACAGGGGGGAATGGCTACACCTTC.

CDR3 region: CASANSQGYEQYF. CDR3 DNA sequence: TGTGCCAGCGCCAATTCACAGGGCTACGAGCAGTACTTC. The gene calls are TRBV27 and TRBJ2-7; D possibly corresponds to TRBD1 (6 bases). The CDR3 consists of 13 residues. Germline CDR1 is MNHEY and CDR2 is SMNVEV (reference sequence). V lost 8 bases, J lost 3 bases, and 14 bases lay in between.

This chain links TRBV11-2 with TRBJ1-4; 11 positions agree with TRBD1. Looked up from germline, CDR1 is SGHAT and CDR2 is FQNNGV. This CDR3 region has 17 residues. With 2 bases clipped from V and 5 bases from J, the junction kept 7 bases outside the gene matches. The CDR3 protein is CASSLWTGGFPNEKLFF. The CDR3, as DNA: TGTGCCAGCAGCTTATGGACAGGGGGCTTCCCCAATGAAAAACTGTTTTTT. Drawing the rest from reference TRBV11-2 and TRBJ1-4, the complete variable domain is EAGVAQSPRYKIIEKRQSVAFWCNPISGHATLYWYQQILGQGPKLLIQFQNNGVVDDSQLPKDRFSAERLKGVDSTLKIQPAKLEDSAVYLCASSLWTGGFPNEKLFFGSGTQLSVL.

CDR3 loop: CAWRSIRNTEAFF. The CDR3 DNA is TGTGCCTGGAGGAGCATTCGGAACACTGAAGCTTTCTTT. The chain couples TRBV30 to TRBJ1-1, with D unclear. There are 13 residues in the CDR3. The V gene lost 3 bases and the J gene lost 1 base, with 9 bases spanning the gap. Germline CDR1 reads GTSNPN; CDR2 reads SVGIG (reference sequence).

The V call is TRBV18, the J call TRBJ1-6; tentatively, D is TRBD1 (5 bases). From germline, CDR1 is KGHSH and CDR2 LQKENI. The CDR3 consists of 18 residues. V gave up 3 bases and J gave up 3 bases, with 18 bases separating them. The CDR3 sequence: CASSPTVPRIRYNSPLHF. For the CDR3, the DNA is TGTGCCAGCTCACCGACAGTTCCACGTATCCGCTATAATTCACCCCTCCACTTT.

V usage is TRBV2 and J usage is TRBJ1-5, with 10 bases that match TRBD1. The CDR3 sequence is 13 residues long. Per germline, CDR1 SNHLY and CDR2 FYNNEI. Losses at the gene ends were 6 bases for V and 5 bases for J; bases not matched to a gene: 1. CDR3 sequence: CASSGTGDQPQHF. The CDR3, as DNA: TGTGCCAGCAGCGGGACAGGGGATCAGCCCCAGCATTTT. The full variable domain, completed using reference TRBV2 and TRBJ1-5, is EPEVTQTPSHQVTQMGQEVILRCVPISNHLYFYWYRQILGQKVEFLVSFYNNEISEKSEIFDDQFSVERPDGSNFTLKIRSTKLEDSAMYFCASSGTGDQPQHFGDGTRLSIL.

The genes are TRBV4-1 and TRBJ1-2, with D maybe TRBD1 (5 bases). This CDR3 spans 14 amino acids. V dropped 0 bases and J dropped 4 bases, with 9 bases sitting between them. Germline assignment: CDR1 MGHRA and CDR2 YSYEKL. The DNA of the CDR3 is TGCGCCAGCAGCCAAGAACGGCAGGGCTATGGCTACACCTTC. Its protein product is CASSQERQGYGYTF.

The V call is TRBV3-1 (or the pseudogene TRBV3-2), the J call TRBJ1-5; tentative D call: TRBD1 (5 bases). Germline CDR1 LGHDT, CDR2 YNNKEL (reference sequence). CDR3 length: 15 residues. Trimming pared 0 bases from V and 7 bases from J, leaving 13 bases between. The CDR3 DNA sequence: TGTGCCAGCAGCCAAGATACGCGGGGGGAGCAGCCCCAGCATTTT. Translating it yields CASSQDTRGEQPQHF.

The gene calls are TRBV5-5 and TRBJ1-4; D unclear. The CDR3 extends over 15 amino acids. V was pared by 4 bases and J by 0 bases, with 10 bases between. Germline CDR1 and CDR2: SGHKS and YYEKEE (reference sequence). The CDR3 region is CASSPGVPTNEKLFF. The CDR3 region has the DNA TGTGCCAGCAGCCCCGGGGTTCCAACTAATGAAAAACTGTTTTTT.

This chain connects TRBV2 to TRBJ2-5, with 11 bases fitting TRBD1. V was pared by 11 bases and J by 3 bases, with 8 bases of the junction left unmatched. The CDR3 is 14 amino acids. CDR1 and CDR2 (germline): SNHLY, FYNNEI. For the CDR3, the DNA is TGTGCCGGCGGGACAGGGGGACTGAAAGAGACCCAGTACTTC. Residues: CAGGTGGLKETQYF.

Of note for this clone: This CDR3 is also generated by other DNA sequences in the sample. This chain uses TRBV3-1 (or the pseudogene TRBV3-2) with TRBJ1-2; perhaps TRBD1 as D (5 bases). This CDR3 comprises 13 residues. CDR1 LGHDT and CDR2 YNNKEL come from the germline V gene (reference sequence). Between the trimmed V and J ends, which lost 1 base and 5 bases, there was a span of 8 bases. CDR3 protein: CASSQGGSYGYTF. In DNA, the CDR3 is TGTGCCAGCAGCCAAGGGGGCTCATATGGCTACACCTTC.

This sequence joins TRBV5-1 and TRBJ2-4; TRBD2 agrees at 7 bases. V trimming: 1 base; J trimming: 8 bases; junction bases outside the gene matches: 6. Germline V CDR1 and CDR2: SGHRS, YFSETQ. This CDR3 is built from 14 residues. The CDR3 sequence is CASSLRGAGDIQYF. CDR3 nucleotides: TGCGCCAGCAGCTTGAGGGGTGCGGGGGACATTCAGTACTTC.